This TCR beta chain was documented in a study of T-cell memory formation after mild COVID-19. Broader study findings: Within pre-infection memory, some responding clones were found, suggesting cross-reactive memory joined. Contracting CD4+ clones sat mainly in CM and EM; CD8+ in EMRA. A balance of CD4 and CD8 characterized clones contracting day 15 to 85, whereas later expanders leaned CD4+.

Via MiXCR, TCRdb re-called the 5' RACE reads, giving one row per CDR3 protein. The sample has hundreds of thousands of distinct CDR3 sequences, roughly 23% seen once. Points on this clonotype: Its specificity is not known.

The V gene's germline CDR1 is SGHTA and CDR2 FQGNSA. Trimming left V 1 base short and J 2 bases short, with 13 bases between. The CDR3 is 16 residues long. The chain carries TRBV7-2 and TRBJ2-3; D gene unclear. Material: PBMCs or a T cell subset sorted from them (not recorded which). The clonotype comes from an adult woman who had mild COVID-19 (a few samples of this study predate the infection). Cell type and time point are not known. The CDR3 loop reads CASSLVGQVNTDTQYF. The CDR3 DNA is TGTGCCAGCAGCTTAGTCGGGCAGGTGAACACAGATACGCAGTATTTT.